This paragraph covers one T cell receptor (beta chain) sequence. The method was immunoSEQ multiplex PCR; TCRdb's version includes in-frame clones alone and lacks a portion of them. The sample has roughly 40,000 clones; less than 90% are singletons. These data originate in a study of T cell changes during pregnancy in multiple sclerosis. The sample consisted of CD4+ T cells from peripheral blood mononuclear cells, taken before pregnancy. The receptor was isolated from a female donor with multiple sclerosis, enrolled in a pregnancy study.

The CDR3 is CASSSTGGPYGYTF. CDR3 nucleotide sequence: TGTGCCAGCAGCTCGACAGGGGGTCCTTATGGCTACACCTTC. The rearrangement links TRBV11-2 to TRBJ1-2; 9 nucleotides align to TRBD1. The CDR3 covers 14 residues. Germline V gives CDR1 SGHAT, CDR2 FQNNGV. J was trimmed by 5 bases and V by 4 bases; bases with no gene match: 5.